This T cell receptor (beta chain) emerged from a study of T cell responses to AZD1222 COVID-19 vaccine. Generated by immunoSEQ multiplex PCR, the TCRdb table keeps only in-frame clones and is missing some. Seen here are fewer than 100,000 clones, roughly 80% observed once, and the top ten hold 14%. Study observations and caveats: There were mostly white British donors and more females than males, and clonal diversity was possibly underestimated. The study found vaccine-associated CD4 TCRs spanning spike, dominant at 160-218 and 743-854.

Germline-derived CDR1 and CDR2 are SGHNT and YYREEE (reference sequence). The CDR3 runs to 13 residues. Trimming removed 0 bases at V and 0 bases at J, with 3 bases between. A remark on this clone: Its specificity is not known.

The genes are TRBV5-4 and TRBJ1-2, with D unresolved. This material consisted of peripheral blood, taken 28 days after the second AZD1222 dose. This TCR derives from an adult who received the AZD1222 COVID-19 vaccine. CDR3 DNA sequence: TGTGCCAGCAGCTTGGATTCTAACTATGGCTACACCTTC. Encoded protein: CASSLDSNYGYTF.